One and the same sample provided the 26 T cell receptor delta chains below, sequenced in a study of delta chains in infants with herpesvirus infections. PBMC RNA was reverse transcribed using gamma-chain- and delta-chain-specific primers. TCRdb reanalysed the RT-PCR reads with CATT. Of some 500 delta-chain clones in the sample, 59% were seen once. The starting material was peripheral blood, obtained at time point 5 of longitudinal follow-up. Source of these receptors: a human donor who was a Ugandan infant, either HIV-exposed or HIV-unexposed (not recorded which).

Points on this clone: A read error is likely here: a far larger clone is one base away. CDR3 sequence reads: CALGELRLFTGGYTGKLIF. CDR3 bases: TGTGCTCTTGGGGAACTTCGACTCTTCACTGGGGGGTACACCGGTAAACTCATCTTT. The rearrangement links TRDV1 to TRDJ1; 8 nucleotides line up with TRDD3. Germline values: CDR1 TSWWSYY, CDR2 QGS. The CDR3 sequence is 19 residues long.

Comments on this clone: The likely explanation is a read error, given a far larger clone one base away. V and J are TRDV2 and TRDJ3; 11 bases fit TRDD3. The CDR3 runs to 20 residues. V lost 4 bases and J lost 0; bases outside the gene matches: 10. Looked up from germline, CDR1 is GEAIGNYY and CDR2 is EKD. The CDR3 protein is CACETVLGDKSSWDTRQMFF. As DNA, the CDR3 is TGTGCCTGTGAAACCGTACTGGGGGATAAAAGCTCCTGGGACACCCGACAGATGTTTTTC.

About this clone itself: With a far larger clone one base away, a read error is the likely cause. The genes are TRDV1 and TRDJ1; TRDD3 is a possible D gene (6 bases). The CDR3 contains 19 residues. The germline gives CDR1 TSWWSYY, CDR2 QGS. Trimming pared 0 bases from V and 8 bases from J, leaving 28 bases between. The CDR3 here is CALGELDSRLRYARGKLIF. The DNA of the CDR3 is TGTGCTCTTGGGGAACTCGACTCCCGGTTAAGATACGCGCGGGGCAAACTCATCTTT.

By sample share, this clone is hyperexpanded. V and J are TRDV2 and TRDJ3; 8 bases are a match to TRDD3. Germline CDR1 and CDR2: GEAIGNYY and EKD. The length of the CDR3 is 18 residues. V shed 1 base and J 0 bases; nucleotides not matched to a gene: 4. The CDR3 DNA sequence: TGTGCCTGTGACACGGGATACGCAAACTCCTGGGACACCCGACAGATGTTTTTC. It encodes CACDTGYANSWDTRQMFF.

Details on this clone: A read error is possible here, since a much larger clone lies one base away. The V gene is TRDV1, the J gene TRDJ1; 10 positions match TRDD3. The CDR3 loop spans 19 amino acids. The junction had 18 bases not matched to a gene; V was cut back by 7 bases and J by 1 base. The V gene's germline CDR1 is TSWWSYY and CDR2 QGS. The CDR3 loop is CALDGPSLYWGMSTDKLIF. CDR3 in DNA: TGTGCTCTTGACGGCCCGTCGTTGTACTGGGGGATGAGCACCGATAAACTCATCTTT.

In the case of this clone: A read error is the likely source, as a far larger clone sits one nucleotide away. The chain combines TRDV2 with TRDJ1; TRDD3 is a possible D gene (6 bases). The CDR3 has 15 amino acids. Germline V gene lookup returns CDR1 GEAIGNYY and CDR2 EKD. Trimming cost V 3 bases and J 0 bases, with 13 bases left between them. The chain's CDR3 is CACDPVGVHTDKLIF. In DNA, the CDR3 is TGTGCCTGTGACCCCGTGGGGGTCCACACCGATAAACTCATCTTT.

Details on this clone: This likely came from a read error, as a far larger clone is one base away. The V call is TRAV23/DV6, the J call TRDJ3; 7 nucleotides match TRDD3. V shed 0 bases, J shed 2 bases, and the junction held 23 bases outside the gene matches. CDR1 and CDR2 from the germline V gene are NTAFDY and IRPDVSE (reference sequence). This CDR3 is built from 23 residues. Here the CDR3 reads CAASKEPTGELDESTWDTRQMFF. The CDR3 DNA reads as TGTGCAGCAAGCAAGGAACCTACTGGGGAACTGGATGAGTCCACCTGGGACACCCGACAGATGTTTTTC.

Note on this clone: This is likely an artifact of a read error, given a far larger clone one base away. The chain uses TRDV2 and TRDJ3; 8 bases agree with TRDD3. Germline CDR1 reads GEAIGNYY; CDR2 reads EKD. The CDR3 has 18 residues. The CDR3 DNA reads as TGTGCCTGTGACACGGGATACGCAAACTCCCGGGACACCCGACAGATGTTTTTC. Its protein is CACDTGYANSRDTRQMFF.

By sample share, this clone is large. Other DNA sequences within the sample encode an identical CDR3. The CDR3 protein is CAASEDNPNRGRLGDTAYKLIF. CDR3 in DNA: TGTGCAGCAAGCGAGGATAACCCAAACCGGGGGAGACTGGGGGATACGGCCTATAAACTCATCTTT. The chain carries TRAV29/DV5 and TRDJ1, with TRDD3 matching over 13 bases. Germline V lookup: CDR1 NSMFDY, CDR2 ISSIKDK. This CDR3 has 22 residues. J lost 6 bases, V lost 0 bases, and 26 bases had no gene match.

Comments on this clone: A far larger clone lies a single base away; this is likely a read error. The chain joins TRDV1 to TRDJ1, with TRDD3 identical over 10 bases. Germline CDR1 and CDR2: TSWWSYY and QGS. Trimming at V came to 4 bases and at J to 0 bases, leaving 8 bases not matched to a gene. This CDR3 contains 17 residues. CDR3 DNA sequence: TGTGCTCTTGGGGTCTGGGGGATATGCTTCGACACCGATAAACTCATCTTT. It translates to CALGVWGICFDTDKLIF.

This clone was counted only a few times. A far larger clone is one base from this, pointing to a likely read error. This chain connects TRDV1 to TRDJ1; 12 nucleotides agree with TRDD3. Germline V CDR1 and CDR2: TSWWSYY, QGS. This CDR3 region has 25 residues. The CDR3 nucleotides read TGTGCTCGTGGGGAACCCTTTCCTACTGCGTACTGGGGGATACTGGACGGCGGGTACACCGATAAACTCATCTTT. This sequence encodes CARGEPFPTAYWGILDGGYTDKLIF.

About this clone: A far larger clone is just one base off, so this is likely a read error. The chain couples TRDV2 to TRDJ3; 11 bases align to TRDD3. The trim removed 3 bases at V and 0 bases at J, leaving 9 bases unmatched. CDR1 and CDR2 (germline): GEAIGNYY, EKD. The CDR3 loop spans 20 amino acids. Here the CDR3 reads CACDAVLGDKSSWDTRQMFF. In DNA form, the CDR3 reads TGTGCCTGTGACGCCGTACTGGGGGATAAAAGCTCCTGGGACACCCGACAGATGTTTTTC.

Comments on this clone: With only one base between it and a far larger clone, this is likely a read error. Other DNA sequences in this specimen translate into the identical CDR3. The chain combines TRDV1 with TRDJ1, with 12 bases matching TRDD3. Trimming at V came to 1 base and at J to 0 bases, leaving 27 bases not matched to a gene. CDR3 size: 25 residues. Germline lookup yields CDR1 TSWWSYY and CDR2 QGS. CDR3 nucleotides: TGTGCTCTTGGGGAACCATTTCCTACTGCGTACTGGGGGATACTGGACGGCGGGTACACCGATAAACTCATCTTT. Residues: CALGEPFPTAYWGILDGGYTDKLIF.

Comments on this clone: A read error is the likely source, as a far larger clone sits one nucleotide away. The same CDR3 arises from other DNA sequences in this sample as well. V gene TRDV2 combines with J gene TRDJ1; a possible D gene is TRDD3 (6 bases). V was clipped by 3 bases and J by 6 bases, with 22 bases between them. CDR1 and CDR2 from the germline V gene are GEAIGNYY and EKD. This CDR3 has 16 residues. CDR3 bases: TGTGCCTGTGACTCGCTGCTGGGGTCGGGCCCCAATAAACTCATCTTT. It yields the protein CACDSLLGSGPNKLIF.

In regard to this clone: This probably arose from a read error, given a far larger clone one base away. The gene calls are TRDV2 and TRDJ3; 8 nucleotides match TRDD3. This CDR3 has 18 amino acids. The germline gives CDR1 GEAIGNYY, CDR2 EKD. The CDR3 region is CARDTGYANSWDTRQMFF. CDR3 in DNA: TGTGCCCGTGACACGGGATACGCAAACTCCTGGGACACCCGACAGATGTTTTTC.

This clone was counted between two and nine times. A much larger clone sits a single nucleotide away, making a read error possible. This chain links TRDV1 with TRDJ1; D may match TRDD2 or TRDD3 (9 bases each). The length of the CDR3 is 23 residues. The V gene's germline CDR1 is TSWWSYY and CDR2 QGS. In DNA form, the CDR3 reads TGTGCTCTTGGGGAAAAACCCCGGGCCTTCCTACCCCTACTGGGGGACCCGCCCGAAAAACTCATCTTT. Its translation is CALGEKPRAFLPLLGDPPEKLIF.

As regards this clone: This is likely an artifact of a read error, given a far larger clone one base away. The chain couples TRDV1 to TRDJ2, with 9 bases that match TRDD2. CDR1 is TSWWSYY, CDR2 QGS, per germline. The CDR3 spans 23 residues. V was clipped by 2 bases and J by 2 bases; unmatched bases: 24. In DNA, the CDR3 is TGTGCTCTTGGGGAAAAGGAGCCTTCCTACCCCTTAGTGGGGGTCTTATTGACAGCACAACTCTTCTTT. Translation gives CALGEKEPSYPLVGVLLTAQLFF.

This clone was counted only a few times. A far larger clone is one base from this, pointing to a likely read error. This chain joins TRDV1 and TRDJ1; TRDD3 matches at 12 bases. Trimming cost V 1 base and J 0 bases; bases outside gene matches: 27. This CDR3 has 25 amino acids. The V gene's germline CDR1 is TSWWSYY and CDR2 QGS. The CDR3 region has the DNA TGTGCTCTTGGGGAACCCTTTCCTACTGCGTACTGGGGGATACTGGACAGCGGGTACACCGATAAACTCATCTTT. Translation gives CALGEPFPTAYWGILDSGYTDKLIF.

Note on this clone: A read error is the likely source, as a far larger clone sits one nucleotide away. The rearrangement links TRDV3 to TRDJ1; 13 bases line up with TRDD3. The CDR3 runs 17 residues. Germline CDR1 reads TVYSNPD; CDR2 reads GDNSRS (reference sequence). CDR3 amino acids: CAFPFLLGDTGTDKPIF. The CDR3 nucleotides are TGTGCCTTCCCGTTCCTACTGGGGGATACGGGCACCGATAAACCCATCTTT.

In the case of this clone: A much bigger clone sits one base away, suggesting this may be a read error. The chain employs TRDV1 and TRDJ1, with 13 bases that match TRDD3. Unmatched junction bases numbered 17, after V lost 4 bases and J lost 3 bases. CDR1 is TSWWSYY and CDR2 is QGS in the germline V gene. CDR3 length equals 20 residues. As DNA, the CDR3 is TGTGCTCTTGGGGGGACCACCTATACTGGGGGATACGCGTATTCCGATAAACTCATCTTT. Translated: CALGGTTYTGGYAYSDKLIF.

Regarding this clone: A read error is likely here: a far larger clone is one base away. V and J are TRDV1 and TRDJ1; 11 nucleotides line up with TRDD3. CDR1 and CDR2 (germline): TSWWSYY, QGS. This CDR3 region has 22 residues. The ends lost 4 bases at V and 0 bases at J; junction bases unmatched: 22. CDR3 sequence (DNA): TGTGCTCTTGGGGGACAATCCCAACTGGGGGATAGGGCTGACAGGTACACCGATAAACTCATCTTT. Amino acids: CALGGQSQLGDRADRYTDKLIF.

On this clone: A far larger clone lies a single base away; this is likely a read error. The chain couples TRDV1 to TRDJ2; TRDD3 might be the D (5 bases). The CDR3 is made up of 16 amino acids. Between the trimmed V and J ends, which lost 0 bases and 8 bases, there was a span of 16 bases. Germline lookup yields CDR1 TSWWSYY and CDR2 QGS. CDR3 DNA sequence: TGTGCTCTTGGGGAACTAGTGGGGAATACGCGGGCACAACTCTTCTTT. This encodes CALGELVGNTRAQLFF.

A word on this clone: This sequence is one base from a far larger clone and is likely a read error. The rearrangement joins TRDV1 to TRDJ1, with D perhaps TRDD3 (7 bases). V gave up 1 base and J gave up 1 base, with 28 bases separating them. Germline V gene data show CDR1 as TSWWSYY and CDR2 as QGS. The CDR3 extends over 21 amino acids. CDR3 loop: CALGEPQHPTLGIRFTDKLIF. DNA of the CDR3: TGTGCTCTTGGGGAACCTCAACATCCTACACTGGGGATCCGCTTCACCGATAAACTCATCTTT.

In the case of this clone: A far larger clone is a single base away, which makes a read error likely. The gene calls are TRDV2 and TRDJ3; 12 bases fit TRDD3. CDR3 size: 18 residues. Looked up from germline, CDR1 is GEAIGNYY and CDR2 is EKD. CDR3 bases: TGTGCCTGTGACACCACTGGGGGATACTCCTGGGACACCCGACAGGTGTTTTTC. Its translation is CACDTTGGYSWDTRQVFF.

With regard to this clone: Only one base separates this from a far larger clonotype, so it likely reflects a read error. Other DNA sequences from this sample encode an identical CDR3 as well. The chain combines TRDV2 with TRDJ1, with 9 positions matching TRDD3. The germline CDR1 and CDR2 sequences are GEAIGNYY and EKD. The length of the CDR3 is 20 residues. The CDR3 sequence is CACDTVGHYGGIQDTDKLIF. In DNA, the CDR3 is TGTGCCTGTGACACCGTCGGGCATTATGGGGGGATACAGGACACCGACAAACTCATCTTT.

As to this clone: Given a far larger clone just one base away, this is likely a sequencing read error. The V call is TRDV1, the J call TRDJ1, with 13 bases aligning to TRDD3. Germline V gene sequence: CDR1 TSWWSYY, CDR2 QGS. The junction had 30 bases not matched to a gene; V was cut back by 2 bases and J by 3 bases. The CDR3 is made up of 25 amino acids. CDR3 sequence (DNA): TGTGCTCTTGGGGAATCAACCCCCTGGCCGCTTATACTGGGGGATACGCGCGGTATCTCCGATAAACTCATCTTT. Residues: CALGESTPWPLILGDTRGISDKLIF.